Described below is a single T cell receptor (beta chain) sequence and its context. Its antigen is as yet unknown. The sample originates from a study of Ad26.COV2.S vaccination and SARS-CoV-2 variants. Overall study context: The study gave Ad26.COV2.S intramuscularly, once or twice 56 days apart.

Some clones are missing from TCRdb's copy, which holds only in-frame ones; the method was immunoSEQ multiplex PCR. The sample has 300,000 to 450,000 clones, approximately 85% seen once. In germline, CDR1 is LNHDA, CDR2 SQIVND (reference sequence). CDR3 length: 19 residues. The V and J ends lost 6 bases and 2 bases, in that order; junction bases with no gene match: 15. Indicated treatment: roughly 20 received Ad26.COV2.S at low or high dose, single or two shots; several received placebo; per-sample allocation not given. After the first vaccine or placebo injection, samples were drawn on day 63. This person who donated was an adult of 18-55 years in Boston. Study results and caveats: Substantial response breadth was reportedly seen for spike-specific CD8+ and CD4+ T cells after vaccination. The study found higher spike-specific TCR breadth in vaccine than placebo recipients.

This TCR was recovered from a person aged 18-60 years who received the Ad26.COV2.S COVID-19 vaccine or a placebo. The sample consisted of peripheral blood, taken in a trial of Ad26.COV2.S vaccine versus placebo. V usage is TRBV19 and J usage is TRBJ2-2; 10 bases fit TRBD2. CDR3 residues: CASRSSRPLAGANTGELFF. CDR3 bases: TGTGCCAGTAGGTCCTCTCGGCCTCTAGCGGGGGCAAACACCGGGGAGCTGTTTTTT.